These 17 T cell receptor beta chains share one sample of origin, sequenced in a study of graft-versus-host responses after intestinal transplantation (dated by TCRdb to the early 2020s). Receptors were amplified or captured by the immunoSEQ multiplex PCR assay. TCRdb carries this immuneACCESS record with in-frame sequences only. Its versions omit some clonotypes, under half of them owing to an unresolved V gene in the studies checked, with the rest unexplained. Recorded for this sample are about 26,000 clones; roughly 82% of them occurred a single time. The ten largest clones add up to roughly 0.7% of the sample. The antigens for these receptors are not known. In the paper's terms, the time point label means: cells obtained before transplantation from donor or recipient. The sequencing here drew on unstimulated CD4+ T cells sorted from spleen or lymph node cells, taken before intestinal transplant. The source of these receptors is a human donor who received an intestinal transplant.

The chain is built from TRBV6-1 and TRBJ2-1; no firm D call. This CDR3 is 13 amino acids long. Trimming removed 6 bases from V and 7 bases from J, with 13 bases in between. Germline lookup yields CDR1 MNHNS and CDR2 SASEGT. CDR3 region: CASSDLSRNEQFF. The CDR3 DNA follows: TGTGCCAGCAGCGATTTGAGCCGGAATGAGCAGTTCTTC.

The genes are TRBV5-1 and TRBJ2-6, with TRBD1 matching over 9 bases. CDR1 and CDR2 (germline): SGHRS, YFSETQ. Trimming removed 2 bases from V and 2 bases from J; junction bases left unmatched: 5. The CDR3 contains 17 residues. The CDR3 reads CASSFRDRVTGANVLTF. In nucleotides, the CDR3 is TGCGCCAGCAGCTTCCGGGACAGGGTAACTGGGGCCAACGTCCTGACTTTC.

The V call is TRBV19, the J call TRBJ2-7; 7 bases map to TRBD1. CDR1 and CDR2 (germline): LNHDA, SQIVND (reference sequence). The CDR3 runs to 14 residues. J was trimmed by 2 bases and V by 1 base; bases with no gene match: 2. The CDR3 nucleotides are TGTGCCAGTAGTATAGGACAGGGAACCTACGAGCAGTACTTC. Its translation: CASSIGQGTYEQYF.

The chain recombines TRBV4-1 with TRBJ2-7, with 7 bases fitting TRBD2. Germline V gene data show CDR1 as MGHRA and CDR2 as YSYEKL. Trimming took 1 base from V and 3 from J; bases not matched to a gene: 9. CDR3 length: 16 residues. The CDR3 DNA reads as TGCGCCAGCAGCCAAGGTACCGGGACTATGAGCTACGAGCAGTACTTC. It codes for CASSQGTGTMSYEQYF.

This clone was picked up a small number of times. Additional DNA sequences in this sample encode the identical CDR3. The chain uses TRBV6-5 and TRBJ2-5; D ambiguous. The V gene lost 8 bases and the J gene lost 4 bases, with 11 bases spanning the gap. The CDR3 spans 12 residues. Germline V gene sequence: CDR1 MNHEY, CDR2 SVGAGI. The CDR3 nucleotides are TGTGCCAGCGGGGAAAGACGAGAGACCCAGTACTTC. It specifies CASGERRETQYF.

The rearrangement uses TRBV7-9 and TRBJ1-6, with TRBD1 matching over 8 bases. V was pared by 5 bases and J by 9 bases, with 3 bases of the junction left unmatched. Germline V gene sequence: CDR1 SEHNR, CDR2 FQNEAQ (reference sequence). The CDR3 has 13 residues. The CDR3 protein is CASSRTGFSPLHF. The CDR3 nucleotides are TGTGCCAGCAGCCGGACAGGGTTTTCACCCCTCCACTTT.

This chain joins TRBV18 and TRBJ1-1; no clear D. V dropped 3 bases and J dropped 1 base, with 6 bases sitting between them. This CDR3 spans 13 amino acids. CDR1 and CDR2 from the germline V gene are KGHSH and LQKENI. This CDR3 reads CASSPYKNTEAFF. In nucleotides, the CDR3 is TGTGCCAGCTCACCTTACAAGAACACTGAAGCTTTCTTT.

The chain links TRBV5-1 to TRBJ1-6; 7 bases fit TRBD1. The CDR3 runs 14 residues. Trimming cost V 0 bases and J 6 bases; bases outside gene matches: 0. Germline V lookup: CDR1 SGHRS, CDR2 YFSETQ. DNA for the CDR3: TGCGCCAGCAGCTTGGACAGGGGTAATTCACCCCTCCACTTT. As protein: CASSLDRGNSPLHF.

The rearrangement joins TRBV15 to TRBJ2-5; TRBD1 agrees at 8 bases. Germline-derived CDR1 and CDR2 are LNHNV and YYDKDF (reference sequence). CDR3 length: 18 residues. The ends lost 0 bases at V and 1 base at J; junction bases unmatched: 10. DNA for the CDR3: TGTGCCACCAGCAGAGATTGGGGAGTTGGGACAGGCCAAGAGACCCAGTACTTC. Protein sequence: CATSRDWGVGTGQETQYF.

The chain uses TRBV4-1 and TRBJ1-4, with TRBD1 identical over 9 bases. The V and J ends lost 0 bases and 7 bases, in that order; junction bases with no gene match: 3. CDR1 MGHRA and CDR2 YSYEKL come from the germline V gene. The CDR3 spans 15 residues. In DNA form, the CDR3 reads TGCGCCAGCAGCCAAGATGGGACAGGGTTTGAAAAACTGTTTTTT. Protein sequence: CASSQDGTGFEKLFF.

Comments on this clone: The junction does not match germline at one end; this may be a read error. For the CDR3, the DNA is TGTGCTAGCAGCTTAGGGACTAGCGGGACCCATGAGCAGTTCTTC. Encoded protein: CASSLGTSGTHEQFF. The chain couples TRBV7-7 to TRBJ2-1; TRBD2 aligns across 13 bases. CDR1 and CDR2 from the germline V gene are SSHAT and FNYEAQ (reference sequence). The length of the CDR3 is 15 residues. Full variable domain (outside the CDR3, taken from reference TRBV7-7 and TRBJ2-1): GAGVSQSPRYKVTKRGQDVTLRCDPISSHATLYWYQQALGQGPEFLTYFNYEAQPDKSGLPSDRFSAERPEGSISTLTIQRTEQRDSAMYRCASSLGTSGTHEQFFGPGTRLTVL.

The chain joins TRBV28 to TRBJ2-2; TRBD2 matches at 10 bases. V trimming: 8 bases; J trimming: 5 bases; junction bases outside the gene matches: 5. The CDR3 spans 14 residues. Germline V gene data show CDR1 as MDHEN and CDR2 as SYDVKM. CDR3 in DNA: TGTGCCAGCCTCGGACTAGCGGAAACCGGGGAGCTGTTTTTT. Its protein is CASLGLAETGELFF.

This clone was observed a few times. This chain links TRBV6-5 with TRBJ1-2; 10 bases are shared with TRBD1. The V and J ends lost 4 bases and 1 base, in that order; junction bases with no gene match: 6. The CDR3 runs 16 residues. From germline, CDR1 is MNHEY and CDR2 SVGAGI. The CDR3: CASSSGQGLSNYGYTF. CDR3 nucleotide sequence: TGTGCCAGCAGTTCGGGACAGGGGTTGAGTAACTATGGCTACACCTTC.

The chain is built from TRBV19 and TRBJ2-1; 10 bases match TRBD2. Looked up from germline, CDR1 is LNHDA and CDR2 is SQIVND (reference sequence). This CDR3 contains 12 residues. V lost 5 bases to trimming and J lost 16 bases; unmatched junction nucleotides: 8. CDR3 loop: CASSGRGLALFF. The CDR3 nucleotides read TGTGCCAGTAGTGGACGGGGACTAGCGCTTTTCTTC.

The CDR3 DNA sequence: TGTGCCAGCAGTGAAAGGTCCAGTCAGTACTTC. Translating gives CASSERSSQYF. The V and J genes are TRBV2 and TRBJ2-4; D is unresolved. V was pared by 2 bases and J by 12 bases, with 8 bases between. There are 11 residues in the CDR3. Germline CDR1 and CDR2: SNHLY and FYNNEI.

The chain is built from TRBV27 and TRBJ2-3, with 8 positions matching TRBD1. The germline V gene encodes CDR1 MNHEY and CDR2 SMNVEV (reference sequence). Trimming removed 2 bases from V and 0 bases from J; junction bases left unmatched: 4. This CDR3 has 16 residues. DNA for the CDR3: TGTGCCAGCAGTTTACAGGGGGCGCCTAGCACAGATACGCAGTATTTT. Translated, it gives CASSLQGAPSTDTQYF.

The rearrangement uses TRBV2 and TRBJ2-5; 11 bases line up with TRBD2. With V trimmed by 3 bases and J by 4 bases, 4 bases remained unmatched. The CDR3 consists of 15 residues. Per the germline V gene, CDR1 is SNHLY and CDR2 is FYNNEI. The DNA of the CDR3 is TGTGCCAGCAGTGAGAGGCTAGCGGGGGGAGAGACCCAGTACTTC. Its protein product is CASSERLAGGETQYF.